Below, one TCR beta chain is given with its context. In the original workflow: Reference gene primer amplification in the assay estimated nucleated cell counts. TCRdb's copy holds only in-frame clones and misses some; the assay was immunoSEQ multiplex PCR. V, J and clone size were drawn from that table, and D and trimming were deduced from the DNA. The data contain roughly 68,000 clones, about 81% of them singletons. The CDR3 contains 14 residues. Germline assignment: CDR1 PRHDT and CDR2 FYEKMQ (reference sequence). V gave up 5 bases and J gave up 4 bases; unmatched junction bases: 5. The data are from a study of blood T cell repertoires in COVID-19. The overall study: Sites in the United States, Italy and Spain provided acute and convalescent COVID-19 samples. Nucleic acid was either cDNA or gDNA, and it came from T cells, B-cell-depleted T cells, or PBMCs.

The TCR sequence derives from a human donor in a cohort sampled during active COVID-19. The V and J genes are TRBV13 and TRBJ1-1, with 9 bases matching TRBD1. Sequencing used peripheral blood. The CDR3 DNA follows: TGTGCCAGCAGCCGACCGACAGGGGGCACTGAAGCTTTCTTT. This encodes CASSRPTGGTEAFF.